This is a list of T cell receptor beta chains from one sample in a study of T cells expressing NK-cell markers. TCRdb reprocessed the 5' RACE reads, keeping one entry per CDR3 protein, no DNA. The sample table sets out a few hundred thousand distinct CDR3 sequences. Input material: blood T cells: a sorted CD56 or NKG2C T cell subset, CD4+ or CD8+ T cells, or bulk PBMC T cells (not recorded which). Source of these receptors: a man aged 18 to 29 in good health. Each CDR3 is given with its conserved first and last residue.

V gene: TRBV5-1
J gene: TRBJ2-3
CDR3 protein: CASSPGVVEDTQYF

V gene: TRBV20-1
J gene: TRBJ2-5
CDR3 protein: CSARALAGVETQYF

V gene: TRBV12-3/TRBV12-4
J gene: TRBJ2-1
CDR3 protein: CASSLGGSTNEQFF

V gene: TRBV12-3/TRBV12-4
J gene: TRBJ2-2
CDR3 protein: CASSFTGELFF

V gene: TRBV5-1
J gene: TRBJ2-2
CDR3 protein: CASSSGGANTGELFF

V gene: TRBV12-3/TRBV12-4
J gene: TRBJ1-1
CDR3 protein: CASSLGRGRSEAFF

V gene: TRBV6-6
J gene: TRBJ2-1
CDR3 protein: CASSYSDFEQFF

V gene: TRBV5-5
J gene: TRBJ2-1
CDR3 protein: CATPFGGVAYNEQFF

V gene: TRBV20-1
J gene: TRBJ1-4
CDR3 protein: CSARDLMASTNEKLFF

V gene: TRBV28
J gene: TRBJ2-1
CDR3 protein: CASSLWEGRGRNEQFF

V gene: TRBV5-1
J gene: TRBJ2-1
CDR3 protein: CASSSSGTGGPNEQFF

V gene: TRBV20-1
J gene: TRBJ2-5
CDR3 protein: CSASTGETQYF

V gene: TRBV7-9
J gene: TRBJ1-1
CDR3 protein: CASSLDSSGNTEAFF

V gene: TRBV29-1
J gene: TRBJ2-7
CDR3 protein: CSVGGLGGLTSYEQYF

V gene: TRBV24-1
J gene: TRBJ2-1
CDR3 protein: CATSKRGQGAGDEQFF

V gene: TRBV5-1
J gene: TRBJ2-1
CDR3 protein: CASSTAGQNYNEQFF

V gene: TRBV7-3
J gene: TRBJ2-3
CDR3 protein: CASSLWGAQLSDTQYF

V gene: TRBV24-1
J gene: TRBJ2-1
CDR3 protein: CATSEKPYNEQFF

V gene: TRBV4-2
J gene: TRBJ2-6
CDR3 protein: CASSQDSPSGRAGANVLTF

V gene: TRBV6-5
J gene: TRBJ1-4
CDR3 protein: CASSPRGQTNEKLFF

V gene: TRBV12-3/TRBV12-4
J gene: TRBJ2-2
CDR3 protein: CASSLGLLNTGELFF

V gene: TRBV19
J gene: TRBJ2-7
CDR3 protein: CASSIKGPDEQYF

V gene: TRBV27
J gene: TRBJ2-3
CDR3 protein: CASSSPGSGSPVGYF

V gene: TRBV5-1
J gene: TRBJ1-1
CDR3 protein: CASSLMRGDEAFF

V gene: TRBV6-5
J gene: TRBJ2-5
CDR3 protein: CASSTFSGARETQYF

V gene: TRBV12-3/TRBV12-4
J gene: TRBJ2-1
CDR3 protein: CASSKTSGRSNEQFF

V gene: TRBV11-1
J gene: TRBJ2-5
CDR3 protein: CASSSHRGRIAETQYF

V gene: TRBV2
J gene: TRBJ2-1
CDR3 protein: CASRIAGGTNNEQFF

V gene: TRBV12-3/TRBV12-4
J gene: TRBJ2-5
CDR3 protein: CASSPTGVQETQYF

V gene: TRBV5-1
J gene: TRBJ2-5
CDR3 protein: CASSSGLREGQETQYF

V gene: TRBV11-3
J gene: TRBJ2-1
CDR3 protein: CASSPSAGTRESNEQFF

V gene: TRBV9
J gene: TRBJ2-1
CDR3 protein: CASSPNWNEQFF

V gene: TRBV12-3/TRBV12-4
J gene: TRBJ2-7
CDR3 protein: CASSLGDRQYF

V gene: TRBV6-5
J gene: TRBJ2-4
CDR3 protein: CASSFFLAGVPKNIQYF

V gene: TRBV4-2
J gene: TRBJ1-2
CDR3 protein: CASSQTDRASDGYTF

V gene: TRBV28
J gene: TRBJ2-5
CDR3 protein: CASSLGPRDRGRYQETQYF

V gene: TRBV7-2
J gene: TRBJ2-1
CDR3 protein: CASSSTGPSSYNEQFF

V gene: TRBV5-1
J gene: TRBJ2-5
CDR3 protein: CASSSPGVQTQYF

V gene: TRBV20-1
J gene: TRBJ2-1
CDR3 protein: CSARYSTDEQFF

V gene: TRBV18
J gene: TRBJ1-2
CDR3 protein: CASSPKGQLGYTF

V gene: TRBV15
J gene: TRBJ1-5
CDR3 protein: CATSRASGRQPQHF

V gene: TRBV30
J gene: TRBJ2-1
CDR3 protein: CASGTTYDNEQFF

V gene: TRBV7-9
J gene: TRBJ2-1
CDR3 protein: CASSAGGGGDNEQFF

V gene: TRBV25-1
J gene: TRBJ2-5
CDR3 protein: CASSELEFETQYF

V gene: TRBV3-1
J gene: TRBJ2-7
CDR3 protein: CASSQSAVSYEQYF

V gene: TRBV30
J gene: TRBJ2-1
CDR3 protein: CAWSFRGIENEQFF